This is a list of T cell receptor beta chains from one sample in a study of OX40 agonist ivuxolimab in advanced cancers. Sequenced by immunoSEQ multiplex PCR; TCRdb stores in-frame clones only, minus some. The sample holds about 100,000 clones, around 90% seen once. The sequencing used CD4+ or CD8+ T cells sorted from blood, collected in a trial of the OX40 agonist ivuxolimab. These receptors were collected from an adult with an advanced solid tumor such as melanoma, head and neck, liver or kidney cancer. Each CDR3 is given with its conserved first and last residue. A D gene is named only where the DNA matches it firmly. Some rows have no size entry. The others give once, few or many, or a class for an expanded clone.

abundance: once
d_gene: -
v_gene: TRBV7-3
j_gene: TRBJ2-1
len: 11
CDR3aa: CASSSSDEQFF
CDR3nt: TGTGCCAGCAGCTCGAGTGATGAGCAGTTCTTC

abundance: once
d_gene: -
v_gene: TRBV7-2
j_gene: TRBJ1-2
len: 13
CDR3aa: CASSPTGFSGYTF
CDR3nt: TGTGCCAGCAGCCCTACAGGGTTTTCCGGCTACACCTTC

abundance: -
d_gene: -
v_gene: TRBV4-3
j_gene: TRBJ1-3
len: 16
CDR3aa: CASSLDHTNSGNTIYF
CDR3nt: TGCGCCAGCAGCCTAGACCACACAAACTCTGGAAACACCATATATTTT

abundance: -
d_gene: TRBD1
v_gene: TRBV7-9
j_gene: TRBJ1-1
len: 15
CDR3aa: CASSPTGTGWAEAFF
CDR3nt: TGTGCCAGCAGTCCTACAGGGACAGGGTGGGCTGAAGCTTTCTTT

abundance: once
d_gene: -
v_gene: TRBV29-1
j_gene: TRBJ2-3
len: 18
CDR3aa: CSVYDIPSVSPFTDTQYF
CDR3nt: TGCAGCGTTTATGACATTCCGTCTGTGTCTCCCTTCACAGATACGCAGTATTTT

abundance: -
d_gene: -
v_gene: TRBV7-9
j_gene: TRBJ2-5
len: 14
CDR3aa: CASSRPGGQETQYF
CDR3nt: TGTGCCAGCAGCCGACCCGGCGGTCAAGAGACCCAGTACTTC

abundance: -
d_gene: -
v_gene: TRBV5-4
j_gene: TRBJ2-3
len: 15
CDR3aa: CASSLGGASTDTQYF
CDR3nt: TGTGCCAGCAGCTTGGGTGGGGCTAGCACAGATACGCAGTATTTT

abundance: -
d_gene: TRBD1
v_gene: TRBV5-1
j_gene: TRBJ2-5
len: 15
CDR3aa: CASRQGPLASETQYF
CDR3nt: TGCGCCAGCAGACAGGGGCCCCTCGCGTCAGAGACCCAGTACTTC

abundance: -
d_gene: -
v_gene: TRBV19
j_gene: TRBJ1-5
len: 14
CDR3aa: CASSIGGFNQPQHF
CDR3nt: TGTGCCAGTAGTATAGGGGGGTTTAATCAGCCCCAGCATTTT

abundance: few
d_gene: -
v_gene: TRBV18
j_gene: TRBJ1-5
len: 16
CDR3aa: CASSQIQGPVNQPQHF
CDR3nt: TGTGCCAGCTCACAAATCCAGGGGCCCGTAAATCAGCCCCAGCATTTT

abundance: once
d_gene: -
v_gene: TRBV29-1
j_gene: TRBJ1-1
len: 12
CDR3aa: CSVGQGRAEAFF
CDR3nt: TGCAGCGTTGGTCAGGGGCGGGCTGAAGCTTTCTTT

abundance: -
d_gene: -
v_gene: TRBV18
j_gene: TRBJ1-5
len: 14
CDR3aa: CASSRGLGGQPQHF
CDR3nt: TGTGCCAGCTCCCGGGGCCTAGGGGGTCAGCCCCAGCATTTT

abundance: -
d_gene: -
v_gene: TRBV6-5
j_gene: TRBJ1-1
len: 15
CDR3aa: CASSFRTQANTEAFF
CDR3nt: TGTGCCAGCAGTTTTAGGACCCAAGCGAACACTGAAGCTTTCTTT

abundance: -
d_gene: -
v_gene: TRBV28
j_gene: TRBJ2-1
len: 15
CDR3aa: CASSLNSMGQNEQFF
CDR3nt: TGTGCCAGCAGTTTAAACAGTATGGGGCAGAATGAGCAGTTCTTC

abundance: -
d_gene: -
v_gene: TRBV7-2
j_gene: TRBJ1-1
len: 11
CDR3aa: CASSLRVEAFF
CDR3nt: TGTGCCAGCAGCTTACGAGTTGAAGCTTTCTTT

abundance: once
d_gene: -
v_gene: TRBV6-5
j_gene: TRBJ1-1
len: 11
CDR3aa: CASWMYTEAFF
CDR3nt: TGTGCCAGCTGGATGTACACTGAAGCTTTCTTT

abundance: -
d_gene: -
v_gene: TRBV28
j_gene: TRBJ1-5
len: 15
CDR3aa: CASRPELYSNQPQHF
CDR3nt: TGTGCCAGCAGACCCGAATTGTATAGCAATCAGCCCCAGCATTTT

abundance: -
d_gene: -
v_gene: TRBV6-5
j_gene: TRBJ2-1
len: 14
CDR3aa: CASSYSWTLYEQFF
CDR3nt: TGTGCCAGCAGTTACTCGTGGACTCTATATGAGCAGTTCTTC

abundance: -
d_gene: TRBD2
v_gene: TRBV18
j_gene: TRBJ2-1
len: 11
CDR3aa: CGTSGYNEQFF
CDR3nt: TGTGGGACTAGCGGCTACAATGAGCAGTTCTTC

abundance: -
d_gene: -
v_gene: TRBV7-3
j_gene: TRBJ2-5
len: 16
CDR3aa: CASSSGALAGRETQYF
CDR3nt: TGTGCCAGCAGCTCCGGGGCACTAGCTGGGAGAGAGACCCAGTACTTC

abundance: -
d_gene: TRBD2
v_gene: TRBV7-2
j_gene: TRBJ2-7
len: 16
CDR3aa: CASSLAGTTNSYEQYF
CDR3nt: TGTGCCAGCAGCTTAGCAGGGACTACCAACTCCTACGAGCAGTACTTC

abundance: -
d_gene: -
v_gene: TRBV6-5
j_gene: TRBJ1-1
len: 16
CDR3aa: CASSYSIGQMNTEAFF
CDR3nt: TGTGCCAGCAGTTACTCAATCGGACAAATGAACACTGAAGCTTTCTTT

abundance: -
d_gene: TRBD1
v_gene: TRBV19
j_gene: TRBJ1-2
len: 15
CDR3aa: CASSPRQGVGYGYTF
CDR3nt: TGTGCCAGTAGTCCTAGACAGGGGGTCGGCTATGGCTACACCTTC

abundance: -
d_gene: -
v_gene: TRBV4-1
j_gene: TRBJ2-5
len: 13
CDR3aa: CASSQERGETQYF
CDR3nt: TGCGCCAGCAGCCAAGAACGCGGGGAGACCCAGTACTTC

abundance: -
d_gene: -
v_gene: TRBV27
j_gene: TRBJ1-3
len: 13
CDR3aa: CASRSTSGNTIYF
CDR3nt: TGTGCCAGCAGGAGTACCTCCGGAAACACCATATATTTT

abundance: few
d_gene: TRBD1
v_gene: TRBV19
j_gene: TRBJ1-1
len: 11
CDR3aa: CASSLGGEAFF
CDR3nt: TGTGCCAGTAGTCTAGGGGGCGAAGCTTTCTTT

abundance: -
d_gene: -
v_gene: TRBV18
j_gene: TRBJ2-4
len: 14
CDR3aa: CASSQTSAKNIQYF
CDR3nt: TGTGCCAGCTCGCAAACTAGCGCCAAAAACATTCAGTACTTC

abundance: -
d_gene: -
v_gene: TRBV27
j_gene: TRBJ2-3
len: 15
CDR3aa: CASSLGGWFSDTQYF
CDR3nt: TGTGCCAGCAGTTTAGGAGGGTGGTTTTCGGATACGCAGTATTTT

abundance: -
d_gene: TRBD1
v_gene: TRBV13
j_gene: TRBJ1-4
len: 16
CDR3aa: CASSIAGTGYNEKLFF
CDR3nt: TGTGCCAGCAGCATCGCCGGGACAGGATACAATGAAAAACTGTTTTTT

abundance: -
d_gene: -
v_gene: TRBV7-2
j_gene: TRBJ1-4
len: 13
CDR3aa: CASSLEAGEKLFF
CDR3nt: TGTGCCAGCAGCCTAGAAGCGGGGGAAAAACTGTTTTTT

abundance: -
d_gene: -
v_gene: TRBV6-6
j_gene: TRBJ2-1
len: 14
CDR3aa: CASRTPVGRNEQFF
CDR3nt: TGTGCCAGCAGGACGCCTGTAGGTCGCAATGAGCAGTTCTTC

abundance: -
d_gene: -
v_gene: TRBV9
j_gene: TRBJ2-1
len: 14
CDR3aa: CASSVTTGEGEQFF
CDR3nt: TGTGCCAGCAGCGTAACCACAGGGGAGGGTGAGCAGTTCTTC

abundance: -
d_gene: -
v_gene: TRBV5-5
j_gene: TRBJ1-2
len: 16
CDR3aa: CASSLTGTQVAYGYTF
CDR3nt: TGTGCCAGCAGCTTAACCGGGACACAGGTAGCCTATGGCTACACCTTC

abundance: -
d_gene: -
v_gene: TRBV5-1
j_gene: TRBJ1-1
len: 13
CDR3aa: CASRDGMNTEAFF
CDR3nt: TGCGCCAGCCGGGACGGCATGAACACTGAAGCTTTCTTT

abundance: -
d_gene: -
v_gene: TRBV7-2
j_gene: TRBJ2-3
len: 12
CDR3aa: CASSLYTDTQYF
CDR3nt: TGTGCCAGCAGCCTATACACAGATACGCAGTATTTT

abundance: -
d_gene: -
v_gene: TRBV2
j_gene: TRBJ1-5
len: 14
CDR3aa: CASARQGGNQPQHF
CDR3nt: TGTGCCAGCGCCCGCCAGGGTGGGAATCAGCCCCAGCATTTT

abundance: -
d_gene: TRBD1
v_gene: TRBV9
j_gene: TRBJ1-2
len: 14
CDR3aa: CASSVGQEIYGYTF
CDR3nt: TGTGCCAGCAGCGTGGGACAGGAGATCTATGGCTACACCTTC

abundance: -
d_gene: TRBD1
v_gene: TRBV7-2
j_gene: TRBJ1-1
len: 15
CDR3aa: CASSSPGQGRTEAFF
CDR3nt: TGTGCCAGCAGCTCCCCGGGACAGGGGAGGACTGAAGCTTTCTTT

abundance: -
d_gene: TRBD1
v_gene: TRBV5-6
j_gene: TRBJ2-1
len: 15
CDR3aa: CASRGGQWSYNEQFF
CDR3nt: TGTGCCAGCAGAGGGGGACAGTGGTCCTACAATGAGCAGTTCTTC

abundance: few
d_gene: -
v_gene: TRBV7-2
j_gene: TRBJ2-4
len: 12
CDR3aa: CASSLGRVIQYF
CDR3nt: TGTGCCAGCAGCTTAGGGAGGGTAATTCAGTACTTC

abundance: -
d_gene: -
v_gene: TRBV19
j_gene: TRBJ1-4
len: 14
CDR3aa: CASFSFSTNEKLFF
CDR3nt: TGTGCCAGTTTTTCCTTTTCAACTAATGAAAAACTGTTTTTT

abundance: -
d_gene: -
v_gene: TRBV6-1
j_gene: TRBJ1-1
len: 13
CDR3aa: CASSKSPDVEAFF
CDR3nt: TGTGCCAGCAGTAAATCGCCGGACGTTGAAGCTTTCTTT

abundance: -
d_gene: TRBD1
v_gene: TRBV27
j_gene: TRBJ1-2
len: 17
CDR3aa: CASSFTLYEGAREGYTF
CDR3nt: TGTGCCAGCAGTTTTACCCTCTATGAGGGGGCAAGGGAAGGCTACACCTTC

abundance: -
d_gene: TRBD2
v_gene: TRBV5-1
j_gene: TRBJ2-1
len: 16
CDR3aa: CASSLVGTSGNNEQFF
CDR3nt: TGCGCCAGCAGCTTGGTGGGGACTAGCGGAAACAATGAGCAGTTCTTC

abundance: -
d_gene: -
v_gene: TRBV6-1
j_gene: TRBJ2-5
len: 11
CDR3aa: CASSEFISQYF
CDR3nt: TGTGCCAGCAGTGAATTCATTTCCCAGTACTTC

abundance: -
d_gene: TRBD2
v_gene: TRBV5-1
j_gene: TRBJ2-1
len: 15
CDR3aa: CASSAGSGRANEQFF
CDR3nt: TGCGCCAGCAGCGCCGGGAGCGGGAGGGCCAATGAGCAGTTCTTC

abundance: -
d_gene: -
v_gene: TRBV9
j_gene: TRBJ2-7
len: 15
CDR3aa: CASSTRGTGSGEQYF
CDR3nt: TGTGCCAGCAGCACTAGAGGGACGGGATCCGGCGAGCAGTACTTC

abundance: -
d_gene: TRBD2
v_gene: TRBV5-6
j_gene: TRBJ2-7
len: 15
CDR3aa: CASSQRERLTYEQYF
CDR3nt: TGTGCCAGCAGCCAGCGGGAGAGGCTAACCTACGAGCAGTACTTC

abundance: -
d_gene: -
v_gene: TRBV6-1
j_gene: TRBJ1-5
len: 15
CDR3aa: CASSEARGSGQPQHF
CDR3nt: TGTGCCAGCAGTGAAGCGCGGGGGAGCGGTCAGCCCCAGCATTTT

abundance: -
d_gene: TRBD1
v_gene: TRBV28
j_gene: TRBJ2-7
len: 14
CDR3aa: CASSQGDSDYEQYF
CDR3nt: TGTGCCAGCAGCCAGGGGGACAGTGACTACGAGCAGTACTTC

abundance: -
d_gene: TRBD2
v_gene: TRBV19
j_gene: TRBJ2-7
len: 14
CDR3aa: CASKTSGDSYEQYF
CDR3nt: TGTGCCAGTAAGACTAGCGGGGATTCCTACGAGCAGTACTTC

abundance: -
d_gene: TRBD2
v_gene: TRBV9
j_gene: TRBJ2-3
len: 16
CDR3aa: CASSVPGLAGADTQYF
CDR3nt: TGTGCCAGCAGCGTGCCGGGACTAGCGGGAGCAGATACGCAGTATTTT

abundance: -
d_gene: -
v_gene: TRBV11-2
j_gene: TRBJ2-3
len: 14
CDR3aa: CASSFTEITDTQYF
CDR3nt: TGTGCCAGCAGCTTTACAGAGATCACAGATACGCAGTATTTT

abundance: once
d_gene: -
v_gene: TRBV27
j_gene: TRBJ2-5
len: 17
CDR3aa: CASSPRLTGMIQETQYF
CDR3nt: TGTGCCAGCAGTCCCCGTTTGACAGGCATGATCCAAGAGACCCAGTACTTC

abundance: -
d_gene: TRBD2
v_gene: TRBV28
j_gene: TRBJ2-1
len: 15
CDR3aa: CASSLGGRALNEQFF
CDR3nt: TGTGCCAGCAGTTTAGGCGGGAGGGCCCTGAATGAGCAGTTCTTC

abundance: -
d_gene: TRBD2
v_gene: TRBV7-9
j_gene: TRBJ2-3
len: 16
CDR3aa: CASSAHSAGGMDTQYF
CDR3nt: TGTGCCAGCAGCGCCCATTCCGCGGGAGGGATGGATACGCAGTATTTT

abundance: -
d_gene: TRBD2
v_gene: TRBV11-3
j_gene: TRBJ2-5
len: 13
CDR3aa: CASSFSSGETQYF
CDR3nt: TGTGCCAGCAGCTTTTCTAGCGGGGAGACCCAGTACTTC

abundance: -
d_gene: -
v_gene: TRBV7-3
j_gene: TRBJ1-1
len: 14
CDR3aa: CASSLTGLGTEAFF
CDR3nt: TGTGCCAGCAGCTTAACTGGGCTGGGCACTGAAGCTTTCTTT

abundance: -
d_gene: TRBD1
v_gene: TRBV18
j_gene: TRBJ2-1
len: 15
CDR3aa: CASSLTGQVLNEQFF
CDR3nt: TGTGCCAGCTCACTAACGGGACAGGTCCTAAATGAGCAGTTCTTC

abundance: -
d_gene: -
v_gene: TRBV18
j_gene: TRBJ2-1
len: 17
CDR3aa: CASSPYSGLFFYNEQFF
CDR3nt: TGTGCCAGCTCACCATACTCGGGGTTATTTTTTTACAATGAGCAGTTCTTC